This TCR beta chain stems from a study of blood T cells in healthy people across ages (dated by TCRdb to about 2015). In the study overall: In model experiments, roughly one uniquely barcoded TCR beta cDNA molecule per two T cells was captured by template switching. Donors were grouped into four age groups: young (average 16 years), middle-aged (roughly 37), aged (about 60) and long-lived (about 89). The study measured age-related changes in TCR beta repertoire diversity using deep sequencing normalized with unique cDNA molecular identifiers. To avoid experimental bias, donors of different ages were randomly spread across the sequencing lanes. The study analyzed two additional independent replicas of 1 million unique cDNA reads from the same blood draw for two donors, one aged 18 to 30 and one aged 80 or older. On the study overall, not on this receptor specifically: Donor CMV infection status was unknown, potentially confounding age-related changes in expanded clonotypes. As age increased, observed TCR beta diversity per million T cells dropped in a roughly linear way, and a significant reduction was already evident by age about 36. Observed TCR beta diversity correlated strongly with the percentage of naive T cells measured by flow cytometry. Conclusive comparison of naive and antigen-experienced compartments was prevented by the profiling of bulk unsorted PBMCs. Compared with the aged group, the long-lived group had more naive CD4+ T cells, fewer expanded clones and increased TCR diversity, suggesting age selection. Total diversity estimates from one million sequenced T cells were considered lower bounds and underestimates.

The library was generated by 5' RACE. TCRdb names Illumina HiSeq 2500 as the instrument used. The second PCR ran for roughly 6 to 11 cycles and used a J-beta primer mix along with a sample-barcoded 5' primer. Each TCR beta cDNA molecule received a unique molecular identifier from a template-switch 5' adaptor carrying 12 random nucleotides. Each sample yielded at least 2.5 million CDR3-containing paired-end reads. All of the RNA was converted into first-strand cDNA using the Mint cDNA synthesis kit, with a TRBC-specific oligonucleotide serving as the primer. After uracil-DNA glycosylase treatment, a first 18-cycle PCR used universal primers M1SS and BC2_uni_R on all cDNA. As for the authors' bioinformatics: For normalization, 1 million high-quality reads, each with a distinct molecular identifier, were randomly selected from each sample. Reads with shared molecular identifiers were discarded instead of being binned into consensus sequences. CDR3 identification, clonotype clustering and error correction used MiTCR with a Q25 quality threshold and the strictest error-elimination algorithm. A nonparametric unseen species model with Euler transformation was used to estimate a lower bound on total TCR beta diversity. TCRdb reanalyzed the raw reads on its own, using fastp at Q25 for trimming and MiXCR for clone calling, and kept in-frame beta chains. All rows with the same CDR3 protein become a single entry with the most common DNA and genes. These V and J calls derive from TCRdb rather than the authors' analysis. The sample yields 2 million or so distinct CDR3 sequences; roughly 50% were counted once. Roughly 2.1% of the sample is held by the ten biggest clonotypes.

The approximately 39 donors, aged roughly 6 to 100 years, were systemically healthy Caucasian individuals from Russia. Each donor gave roughly 11 milliliters of peripheral blood, drawn into EDTA-treated Vacutainer tubes. Ficoll-Paque density-gradient centrifugation was used to isolate PBMCs, with at least 7 million per sample. Total RNA, at least 6 micrograms per sample, was extracted from PBMCs with Trizol reagent. The percentages of naive CD45RAhigh/CD27high T cells were determined by flow cytometry on a PBMC aliquot from every donor. V gives up 0 bases and J gives up 0 bases, and the segment between their germline ends measures 15 bases. The CDR3 runs 18 residues from the cysteine to the phenylalanine. The retained sequence is limited to the CDR3, 54 bases, with the frame set at the first base. The germline V gene encodes CDR1 MNHEY and CDR2 SVGAGI. Comment on this clonotype: The antigen this receptor binds is unknown. There are no base qualities to consult, and no much larger clone falls within one base.

Sequencing input: blood. This sequence uses TRBV6-5 and TRBJ2-1; confidence is insufficient to name the D gene. The receptor was derived from a woman aged 40 to 55 in good health. At the DNA level, the sequence is TGTGCCAGCAGTTACTCGAAGCTCGTGCTGAGCTCCTACAATGAGCAGTTCTTC. This sequence encodes CASSYSKLVLSSYNEQFF.